These T cell receptor beta chains were read from a single sample in a study of blood T cell repertoires in COVID-19. Libraries were prepared by immunoSEQ multiplex PCR; TCRdb keeps only in-frame clonotypes and omits some of them. Of 300,000 to 350,000 clones in the sample, about nine tenths were seen once. Sequencing was performed on PBMCs or T cells enriched from blood (not recorded which). The receptor set was obtained from a woman under 40 who had been exposed to COVID-19. CDR3s include the opening cysteine and the closing phenylalanine or tryptophan. The D gene is left open where the match is weak. Where a row states a size, it is once, few, many or the class of an expanded clone; other rows omit it.

>TRBJ2-2|TRBV7-6|.|.
TGTGCCAGCAGCTTAGAGGGAGGCGGGATTTACACCGGGGAGCTGTTTTTT
CASSLEGGGIYTGELFF
>TRBJ2-1|TRBV5-1|.|TRBD2
TGCGCCAGCAGCTTGTTGGCTAGCGGATACAATGAGCAGTTCTTC
CASSLLASGYNEQFF
>TRBJ2-6|TRBV28|.|.
TGTGCCAGCAGTTTTTTGGGACTGGGAAGCTCTGGGGCCAACGTCCTGACTTTC
CASSFLGLGSSGANVLTF
>TRBJ1-5|TRBV30|.|TRBD1
TGTGCCTGGAGTCAGGGGGCCTATCAGCCCCAGCATTTT
CAWSQGAYQPQHF
>TRBJ1-2|TRBV6-4|.|.
TGTGCCAGCAGTGACAACAGGGTTCGGGGCTACACCTTC
CASSDNRVRGYTF
>TRBJ2-7|TRBV5-5|.|TRBD1
TGTGCCAGCAGCTTGGAGGCGACAGGGCGGAAGCAGTACTTC
CASSLEATGRKQYF
>TRBJ1-5|TRBV3-1/TRBV3-2|.|TRBD1
TGTGCCAGCAGCCGCATGGGACAGCCAGGGGGGCCCCAGCATTTT
CASSRMGQPGGPQHF
>TRBJ2-2|TRBV10-3|.|.
TGTGCCATCAGTGAGTCCGAGTTCTACGGCGGGGAGCTGTTTTTT
CAISESEFYGGELFF
>TRBJ1-2|TRBV10-2|.|.
TGCGCCAGCAGTCCCCTCCTCCAGGGTACCTATGGCTACACCTTC
CASSPLLQGTYGYTF
>TRBJ2-1|TRBV28|.|TRBD1
TGTGCCAGCAGAAGTCCTGGGGGACAGGGGGCCCTCGGGCAGTTCTTC
CASRSPGGQGALGQFF
>TRBJ1-1|TRBV6-2/TRBV6-3|.|.
TGTGCCAGCAGTTACGGTCAGCGAGACACTGAAGCTTTCTTT
CASSYGQRDTEAFF
>TRBJ1-3|TRBV3-1/TRBV3-2|.|.
TGTGCCAGCAGTCTCACGTTGAGCTCTGGAAACACCATATATTTT
CASSLTLSSGNTIYF
>TRBJ2-7|TRBV18|.|TRBD1
TGTGCCAGCTCTACCTCCGTGCCGGGACAGGGAGCCTACGAGCAGTACTTC
CASSTSVPGQGAYEQYF
>TRBJ1-5|TRBV4-1|.|.
TGCGCCAGCAGCCAAGATAGACAGTCGCAGCCCCAGCATTTT
CASSQDRQSQPQHF
>TRBJ1-3|TRBV19|.|.
TGTGCCAGTAGTGACCGCCGACAGAGCTCTGGAAACACCATATATTTT
CASSDRRQSSGNTIYF
>TRBJ2-7|TRBV15|.|TRBD1
TGTGCCACCAGCGAGGGGGACAGGGAGGGCGAGCAGTACTTC
CATSEGDREGEQYF
>TRBJ1-1|TRBV19|.|TRBD1
TGTGCCAGTACCCCAGGGACAGGGCGAGTTGCTTCTGAAGCTTTCTTT
CASTPGTGRVASEAFF
>TRBJ2-1|TRBV7-6|.|TRBD2
TGTGCCAGCAGCTTTACCGCGGGAGGGTCCTACAATGAGCAGTTCTTC
CASSFTAGGSYNEQFF
>TRBJ2-7|TRBV12-3/TRBV12-4|.|.
TGTGCCAGCAGTTTCGGGATACCCTACGAGCAGTACTTC
CASSFGIPYEQYF
>TRBJ2-7|TRBV6-1|.|.
TGTGCCAGCAGTGAACTCGCGGAAAGCTCCTACGAGCAGTACTTC
CASSELAESSYEQYF
>TRBJ2-1|TRBV9|.|.
TGTGCCAGCAGCGTAGGCGGACTACACTACAATGAGCAGTTCTTC
CASSVGGLHYNEQFF
>TRBJ1-1|TRBV3-1/TRBV3-2|once|TRBD1
TGTGCCAGCAGCCACCCACAGGGGGGCGGGTTGGCTGAAGCTTTCTTT
CASSHPQGGGLAEAFF
>TRBJ2-7|TRBV10-2|.|TRBD2
TGCGCCAGCATCGGGCGACTAGCGGTTTGCTACGAGCAGTACTTC
CASIGRLAVCYEQYF
>TRBJ2-1|TRBV18|.|TRBD2
TGTGCCAGCTCACCTCTAGCGGGAGAGGGCAATGAGCAGTTCTTC
CASSPLAGEGNEQFF
>TRBJ2-1|TRBV13|.|TRBD1
TGTGCCAGCAGCTTAGGCAGGGGGCGGAATGAGCAGTTCTTC
CASSLGRGRNEQFF
>TRBJ2-2|TRBV24-1|.|TRBD2
TGTGCCACCAGCGCAAGACTAGCGGATTACACCGGGGAGCTGTTTTTT
CATSARLADYTGELFF
>TRBJ2-7|TRBV6-5|.|.
TGTGCCAGCAGTTACCAAACGGGATCCTACGAGCAGTACTTC
CASSYQTGSYEQYF
>TRBJ1-5|TRBV7-2|.|TRBD1
TGTGCCAGCAGCTCGGACAGGGGGGATCAGCCCCAGCATTTT
CASSSDRGDQPQHF
>TRBJ2-7|TRBV3-1/TRBV3-2|.|TRBD2
TGTGCCAGCAGTGGGGGACTAGCGGGAGGCTACGAGCAGTACTTC
CASSGGLAGGYEQYF
>TRBJ1-5|TRBV5-6|once|.
TGTGCCAGCAGCTTGTCTGGGGGGGGCCGGAGCAATCAGCCCCAGCATTTT
CASSLSGGGRSNQPQHF
>TRBJ2-1|TRBV6-5|.|TRBD2
TGTGCCAGCAGCAGGACTAGCGGGAGCCAGTTCTTC
CASSRTSGSQFF
>TRBJ2-7|TRBV27|.|.
TGTGCCAGCAGTCAGCGGGCCTACACCTACGAGCAGTACTTC
CASSQRAYTYEQYF
>TRBJ1-2|TRBV7-9|.|TRBD1
TGTGCCAGCAGCCCGTCGACAGGGATGACTGGCTACACCTTC
CASSPSTGMTGYTF
>TRBJ2-7|TRBV6-1|.|TRBD2
TGTGCCAGCAGTGAAGGCCTAGCGGGAAACGAGCAGTACTTC
CASSEGLAGNEQYF
>TRBJ2-2|TRBV18|.|TRBD2
TGTGCCAGCTCAATTCTAGCGGGAGGAGATACCGGGGAGCTGTTTTTT
CASSILAGGDTGELFF
>TRBJ2-3|TRBV5-8|.|TRBD2
TGTGCCAGCAGCCATGGGACTAGTATTACAGATACGCAGTATTTT
CASSHGTSITDTQYF
>TRBJ2-2|TRBV7-3|.|TRBD2
TGTGCCACCACGGAAGGGGCGGGAGGGCCGAACACCGGGGAGCTGTTTTTT
CATTEGAGGPNTGELFF
>TRBJ2-7|TRBV28|.|.
TGTGCCAGCGGGAGAACAGGGACCCACGAGCAGTACTTC
CASGRTGTHEQYF
>TRBJ2-7|TRBV5-4|.|TRBD2
TGTGCCAGCAGCTTGCCCGGACTAGTCCACGAGCAGTACTTC
CASSLPGLVHEQYF
>TRBJ1-2|TRBV7-3|.|.
TGTGCCAGCAGCCCCCAGCGTAACTATGGCTACACCTTC
CASSPQRNYGYTF
>TRBJ2-7|TRBV7-7|.|.
TGTGCCAGCAGCTTAGAGACTAGTCGCGAGCAGTACTTC
CASSLETSREQYF
>TRBJ2-1|TRBV7-8|.|.
TGTGCCAGCAGCCCAACTAGCCAATACAATGAGCAGTTCTTC
CASSPTSQYNEQFF
>TRBJ2-7|TRBV11-2|once|.
TGTGCCAGCAGCTTGGAGCGCAGCGAGCAGTACTTC
CASSLERSEQYF
>TRBJ2-7|TRBV1|.|.
TGCACCAGCAGCCCGCTTAGCGAGCGGGAGCAGTCCGAGCAGTACTTC
CTSSPLSEREQSEQYF
>TRBJ1-2|TRBV5-1|.|TRBD1
TGCGCCAGCAGCAGGGGACAGACGTTCAACTATGGCTACACCTTC
CASSRGQTFNYGYTF
>TRBJ1-5|TRBV28|.|.
TGTGCCAGCACCCTCTGGCAGGATCAGCCCCAGCATTTT
CASTLWQDQPQHF
>TRBJ2-7|TRBV20-1|.|TRBD1
TGCAGTGCTAGTCGGCAGGGGGCTTCCTACGAGCAGTACTTC
CSASRQGASYEQYF
>TRBJ2-1|TRBV20-1|.|TRBD2
TGCAGTGCTAGTCAGAGCGGGACCCTCCGTCTCAATGAGCAGTTCTTC
CSASQSGTLRLNEQFF
>TRBJ1-1|TRBV27|few|.
TGTGCCAGCAGTTCGATGACAGGGAACACTGAAGCTTTCTTT
CASSSMTGNTEAFF
>TRBJ2-3|TRBV30|.|.
TGTGCCTGGTCGGGGGCAGATACGCAGTATTTT
CAWSGADTQYF
>TRBJ2-1|TRBV7-3|few|TRBD1
TGTGCCAGCAGCCCTAGCGCAGGGGGCGCATACAATGAGCAGTTCTTC
CASSPSAGGAYNEQFF